This record looks at one T cell receptor beta chain sequence and its context. Tumor libraries mostly used around 4.8 ug genomic DNA, two replicates each. Sequenced by immunoSEQ multiplex PCR; TCRdb stores in-frame clones only, minus some. This sample has several thousand clones, with around 40% found just once. The data were obtained in a study of neoadjuvant anti-PD-1 for oral cavity cancer. The germline CDR1 and CDR2 sequences are MNHEY and SVGAGI. The CDR3 length is 16 residues. V shed 0 bases and J 6 bases; nucleotides not matched to a gene: 7. V is TRBV6-5 and J is TRBJ2-2, with 7 bases identical to TRBD2. The sequenced sample was tumor tissue, obtained before nivolumab (anti-PD-1) treatment. This clonotype was obtained from a person aged 40 to 85 with oral cavity squamous cell carcinoma. CDR3: CASSYSRLGRAGELFF. The CDR3 nucleotides read TGTGCCAGCAGTTACTCCAGACTGGGGAGGGCCGGGGAGCTGTTTTTT.